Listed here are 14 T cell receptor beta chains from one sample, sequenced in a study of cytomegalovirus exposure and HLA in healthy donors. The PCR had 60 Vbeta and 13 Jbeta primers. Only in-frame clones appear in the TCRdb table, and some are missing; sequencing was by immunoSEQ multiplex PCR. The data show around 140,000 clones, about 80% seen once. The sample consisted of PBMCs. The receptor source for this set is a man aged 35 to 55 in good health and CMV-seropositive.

CDR3 nucleotides: TGTGCCAGCATGGTACTAGCCAAAAACATTCAGTACTTC. Encoded protein: CASMVLAKNIQYF. V and J are TRBV6-1 and TRBJ2-4; D is undetermined. The germline V gene encodes CDR1 MNHNS and CDR2 SASEGT. V was trimmed by 7 bases and J by 0 bases, leaving 7 bases between them. There are 13 residues in the CDR3.

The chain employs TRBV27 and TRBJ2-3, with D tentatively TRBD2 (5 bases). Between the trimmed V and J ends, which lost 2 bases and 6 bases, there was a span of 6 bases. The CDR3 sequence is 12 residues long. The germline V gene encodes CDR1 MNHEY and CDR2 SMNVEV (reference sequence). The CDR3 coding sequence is TGTGCCAGCAGTTTAACGGGGGATACGCAGTATTTT. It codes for CASSLTGDTQYF.

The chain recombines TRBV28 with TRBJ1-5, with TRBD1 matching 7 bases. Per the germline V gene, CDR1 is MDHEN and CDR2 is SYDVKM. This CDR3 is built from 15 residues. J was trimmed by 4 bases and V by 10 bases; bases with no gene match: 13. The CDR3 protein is CAITPYRDRNQPQHF. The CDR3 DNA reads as TGTGCCATCACACCTTACCGGGACAGAAATCAGCCCCAGCATTTT. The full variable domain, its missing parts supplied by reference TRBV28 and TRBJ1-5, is DVKVTQSSRYLVKRTGEKVFLECVQDMDHENMFWYRQDPGLGLRLIYFSYDVKMKEKGDIPEGYSVSREKKERFSLILESASTNQTSMYLCAITPYRDRNQPQHFGDGTRLSIL.

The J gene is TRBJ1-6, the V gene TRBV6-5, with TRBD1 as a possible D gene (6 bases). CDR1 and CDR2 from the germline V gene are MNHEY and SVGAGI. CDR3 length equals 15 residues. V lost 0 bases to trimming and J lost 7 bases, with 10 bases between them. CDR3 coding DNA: TGTGCCAGCAGTTACTCGTGGGGGCTGAATTCACCCCTCCACTTT. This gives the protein CASSYSWGLNSPLHF.

The CDR3 sequence: CASSLGGSSGIDEQYF. The CDR3 DNA is TGCGCCAGCAGCTTGGGGGGCTCTAGCGGGATTGACGAGCAGTACTTC. The chain combines TRBV5-1 with TRBJ2-7; 9 nucleotides match TRBD2. CDR3 length: 16 amino acids. Germline V CDR1 and CDR2: SGHRS, YFSETQ. After removal of 0 bases from V and 5 bases from J, the junction contained 9 bases not matched to a gene.

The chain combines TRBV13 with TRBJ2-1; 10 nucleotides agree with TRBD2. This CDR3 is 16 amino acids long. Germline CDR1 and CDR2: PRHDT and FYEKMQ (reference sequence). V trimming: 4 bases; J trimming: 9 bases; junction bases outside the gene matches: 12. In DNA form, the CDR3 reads TGTGCCAGCAGCTCCTTACTCCTAGCGGGAGCGTCTGAGCAGTTCTTC. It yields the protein CASSSLLLAGASEQFF.

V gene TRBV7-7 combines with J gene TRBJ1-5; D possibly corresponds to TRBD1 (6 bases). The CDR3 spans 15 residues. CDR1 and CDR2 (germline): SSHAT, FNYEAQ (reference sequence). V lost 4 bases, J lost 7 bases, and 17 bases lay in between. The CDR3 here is CASSSWGGGRQPQHF. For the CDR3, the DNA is TGTGCCAGCAGCTCCTGGGGAGGGGGGCGGCAGCCCCAGCATTTT.

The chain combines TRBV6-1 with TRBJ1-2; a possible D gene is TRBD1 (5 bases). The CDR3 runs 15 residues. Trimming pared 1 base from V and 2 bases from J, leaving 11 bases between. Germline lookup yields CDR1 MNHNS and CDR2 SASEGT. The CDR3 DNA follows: TGTGCCAGCAGTGAAGTGGGCAGGGTCAACTATGGCTACACCTTC. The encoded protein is CASSEVGRVNYGYTF.

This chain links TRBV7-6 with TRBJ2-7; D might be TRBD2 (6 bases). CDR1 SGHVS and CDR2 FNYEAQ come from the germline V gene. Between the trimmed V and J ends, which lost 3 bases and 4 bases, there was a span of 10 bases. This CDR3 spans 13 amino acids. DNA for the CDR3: TGTGCCAGCAGCTTCGGGGGAATTTACGAGCAGTACTTC. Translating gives CASSFGGIYEQYF.

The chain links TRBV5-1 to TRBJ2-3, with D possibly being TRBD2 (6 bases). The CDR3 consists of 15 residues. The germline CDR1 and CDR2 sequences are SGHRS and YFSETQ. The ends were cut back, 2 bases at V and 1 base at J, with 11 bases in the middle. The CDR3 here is CASSFGGTGTDTQYF. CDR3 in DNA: TGCGCCAGCAGCTTCGGCGGGACCGGCACAGATACGCAGTATTTT.

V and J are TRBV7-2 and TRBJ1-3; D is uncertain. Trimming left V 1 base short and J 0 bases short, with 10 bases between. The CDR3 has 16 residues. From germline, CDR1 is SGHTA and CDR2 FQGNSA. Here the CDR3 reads CASSLGPADSGNTIYF. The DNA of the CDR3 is TGTGCCAGCAGCTTAGGTCCAGCGGACTCTGGAAACACCATATATTTT. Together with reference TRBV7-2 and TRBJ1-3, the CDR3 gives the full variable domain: GAGVSQSPSNKVTEKGKDVELRCDPISGHTALYWYRQSLGQGLEFLIYFQGNSAPDKSGLPSDRFSAERTGGSVSTLTIQRTQQEDSAVYLCASSLGPADSGNTIYFGEGSWLTVV.

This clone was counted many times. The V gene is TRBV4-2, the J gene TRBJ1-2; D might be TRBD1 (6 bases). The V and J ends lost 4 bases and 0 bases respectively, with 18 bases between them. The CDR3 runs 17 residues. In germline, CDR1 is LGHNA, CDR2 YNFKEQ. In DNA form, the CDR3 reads TGTGCCAGCAGCCGTCCCGCCGGGACAACCTCTAACTATGGCTACACCTTC. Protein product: CASSRPAGTTSNYGYTF.

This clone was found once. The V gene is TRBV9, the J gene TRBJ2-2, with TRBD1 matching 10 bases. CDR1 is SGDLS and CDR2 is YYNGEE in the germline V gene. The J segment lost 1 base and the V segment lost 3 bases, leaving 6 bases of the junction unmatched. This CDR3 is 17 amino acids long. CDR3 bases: TGTGCCAGCAGCGCGAACCGGGACAGGGGGAACACCGGGGAGCTGTTTTTT. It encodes CASSANRDRGNTGELFF.

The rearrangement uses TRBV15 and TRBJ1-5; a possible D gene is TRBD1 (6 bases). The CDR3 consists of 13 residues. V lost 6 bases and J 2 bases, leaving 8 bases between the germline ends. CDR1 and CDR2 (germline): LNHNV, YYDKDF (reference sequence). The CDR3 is CATSKGGNQPQHF. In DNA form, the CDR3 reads TGTGCCACCAGTAAGGGGGGCAATCAGCCCCAGCATTTT.